Each of the 16 T cell receptor beta chains below was sequenced from the same sample in a study of beta chain features in type 1 diabetes. Broader study findings: TCRB CDR3 length was moderately but significantly reduced in all four CD4+ subsets of Type 1 diabetes patients.

These TCRs' antigens remain unknown. What was sequenced were expressed TCRB transcripts, since all of the isolated RNA had been reverse transcribed. Profiling relied on immunoSEQ multiplex PCR, and the TCRdb table lists in-frame clones only, not all of them. The repertoire holds about 340,000 clones, with around 9.3% as singletons. The sample consisted of central memory CD4+ T cells from blood. The receptor set was obtained from a man in his thirties or forties with type 1 diabetes.

There are a few counts of this clone. V and J are TRBV7-2 and TRBJ2-3, with 8 bases identical to TRBD1. CDR3 length: 15 residues. Germline values: CDR1 SGHTA, CDR2 FQGNSA. The V segment lost 5 bases and the J segment 4 bases; nucleotides outside the gene matches: 8. The CDR3 protein is CASSPWDRRSDTQYF. The CDR3 coding sequence is TGTGCCAGCAGCCCCTGGGACAGGAGGTCAGATACGCAGTATTTT.

Notes on this clone: The junction departs from germline at one end; a sequencing error may be responsible. The chain is built from TRBV6-1 and TRBJ1-3; a possible D gene is TRBD1 (5 bases). This CDR3 contains 14 residues. Germline loops: CDR1 MNHNS, CDR2 SASEGT. CDR3 sequence: CASSGGAGGNTIYF. CDR3 DNA: TGTGCCAGTAGTGGGGGTGCTGGCGGAAACACCATATATTTT.

There are a few counts of this clone. This chain links TRBV7-2 with TRBJ2-3; 9 positions agree with TRBD2. CDR1 and CDR2 from the germline V gene are SGHTA and FQGNSA. V was pared by 1 base and J by 5 bases, with 4 bases of the junction left unmatched. The CDR3 length is 15 residues. CDR3 loop: CASSLGGGAVDTQYF. The CDR3 bases are TGTGCCAGCAGCTTAGGCGGGGGGGCCGTAGATACGCAGTATTTT.

This chain joins TRBV7-2 and TRBJ2-5, with no clear D. The CDR3 has 17 residues. Germline V lookup: CDR1 SGHTA, CDR2 FQGNSA. With 6 bases removed from V and 1 base from J, the gap between germline ends came to 21 bases. The CDR3 spells CASSTQLSMRFQETQYF. The CDR3 nucleotides are TGTGCCAGCAGTACTCAGCTCTCGATGCGTTTCCAAGAGACCCAGTACTTC.

About this clone itself: A much larger clone is a single base away; this may be a read error. V gene TRBV5-1 combines with J gene TRBJ2-7, with 9 nucleotides matching TRBD1. The V gene end was trimmed by 4 bases and the J gene end by 3 bases; junction bases not matched to a gene: 2. The CDR3 runs 13 residues. The V gene's germline CDR1 is SGHRS and CDR2 YFSETQ. The CDR3, as DNA: TGCGCCAGCAGCCCGGACAGGGGCTACGAGCAGTACTTC. Its protein is CASSPDRGYEQYF.

As concerns this clone: A read error may produce the germline difference seen at one junction end. CDR3 bases: TGCGCCAGCAGCCAAACCTCGAGCTATGGCTACACCTTC. Its protein is CASSQTSSYGYTF. The rearrangement uses TRBV7-9 and TRBJ1-2; unclear D gene. The V gene's germline CDR1 is SEHNR and CDR2 FQNEAQ (reference sequence). The CDR3 is 13 residues long.

This clone was counted ten times or more. The sample has other DNA sequences that encode this CDR3 too. V gene TRBV7-2 combines with J gene TRBJ2-5; TRBD1 is a possible D gene (6 bases). The CDR3 sequence is 14 residues long. The germline gives CDR1 SGHTA, CDR2 FQGNSA. V lost 2 bases and J 2 bases, leaving 9 bases between the germline ends. The CDR3 bases are TGTGCCAGCAGCTTACGAAGGGGGCAAGAGACCCAGTACTTC. Its protein is CASSLRRGQETQYF.

This clone has only a few counts. V gene TRBV7-2 combines with J gene TRBJ2-5, with D perhaps matching TRBD1 (5 bases). The CDR3 has 14 residues. Germline CDR1 and CDR2: SGHTA and FQGNSA. V lost 5 bases, J lost 1 base, and 11 bases lay in between. The CDR3 loop is CASSRDQGQETQYF. CDR3 coding DNA: TGTGCCAGCAGCCGTGATCAGGGCCAAGAGACCCAGTACTTC.

The rearrangement joins TRBV2 to TRBJ2-3; 15 bases fit TRBD2. Trimming removed 3 bases from V and 3 bases from J; junction bases left unmatched: 7. The CDR3 sequence is 18 residues long. The V gene's germline CDR1 is SNHLY and CDR2 FYNNEI. The CDR3, as DNA: TGTGCCAGCAGTGATTGGACTAGCGGGGGGGCCGAGACAGATACGCAGTATTTT. Amino acid sequence: CASSDWTSGGAETDTQYF.

The chain uses TRBV18 and TRBJ2-3, with D hard to call. The CDR3 is 13 amino acids. Deletions cut 4 bases from V and 0 bases from J, with 5 bases between. From germline, CDR1 is KGHSH and CDR2 LQKENI. As DNA, the CDR3 is TGTGCCAGCTCACAGACTAGCACAGATACGCAGTATTTT. Protein: CASSQTSTDTQYF.

This clone appeared a few times. J is TRBJ2-3 and V is TRBV14; no definite D call. This CDR3 region has 15 residues. Germline-derived CDR1 and CDR2 are SGHDN and FVKESK. V dropped 0 bases and J dropped 4 bases, with 11 bases sitting between them. The CDR3 region is CASSQDSGTPDTQYF. CDR3 bases: TGTGCCAGCAGCCAAGATTCCGGCACCCCAGATACGCAGTATTTT.

The J gene is TRBJ2-7, the V gene TRBV30, with TRBD2 matching over 7 bases. Per the germline V gene, CDR1 is GTSNPN and CDR2 is SVGIG (reference sequence). V shed 3 bases and J 5 bases; nucleotides not matched to a gene: 7. CDR3 size: 13 residues. CDR3 sequence: CAWRGGGLHEQYF. CDR3 coding DNA: TGTGCCTGGAGGGGCGGGGGACTCCACGAGCAGTACTTC.

This clone occurred a few times. The chain uses TRBV7-6 and TRBJ1-1; D not certain. Per the germline V gene, CDR1 is SGHVS and CDR2 is FNYEAQ. The V gene lost 3 bases and the J gene lost 2 bases, with 10 bases spanning the gap. The CDR3 sequence is 14 residues long. CDR3 in DNA: TGTGCCAGCAGCTTGGCGGCGGCTAACACTGAAGCTTTCTTT. This translates into CASSLAAANTEAFF.

As regards this clone: The junction departs from germline at one end; a sequencing error may be responsible. This chain uses TRBV28 with TRBJ2-7; weak D call: TRBD1 (6 bases). Germline CDR1 and CDR2: MDHEN and SYDVKM. CDR3 size: 12 residues. The CDR3, as DNA: TGTGCCAGCAGTTCAACGAGAGCAGGGGTCAACTTC. Translated, it gives CASSSTRAGVNF.

This clone has more than one count but fewer than ten. This chain links TRBV14 with TRBJ2-6, with D possibly called TRBD1 or TRBD2 (6 bases each). The CDR3 is 17 amino acids. The V and J ends lost 4 bases and 3 bases respectively, with 16 bases between them. Germline assignment: CDR1 SGHDN and CDR2 FVKESK. DNA of the CDR3: TGTGCCAGCAGCCTCCCGGGGGCCAACTTTGGGGCCAACGTCCTGACTTTC. Its translation is CASSLPGANFGANVLTF.

The chain recombines TRBV11-2 with TRBJ2-5; 10 bases line up with TRBD2. The V segment lost 5 bases and the J segment 5 bases; nucleotides outside the gene matches: 8. In germline, CDR1 is SGHAT, CDR2 FQNNGV. The CDR3 loop spans 15 amino acids. The CDR3 bases are TGTGCCAGCAGCCGCATGAGCGGGGGGGGTGAGACCCAGTACTTC. Translated: CASSRMSGGGETQYF.